The 8 T cell receptor beta chains presented below share a single source sample, sequenced in a study of CXCR3-negative and CXCR3-positive naive CD8 T cells. Findings and limits, study-wide: TRB CDR3s were more hydrophobic in CXCR3-positive than in CXCR3-negative naive cells.

These TCRs' antigens remain unknown. The study made its TRB cDNA libraries by 5' RACE, adding UMI labels. TCRdb processed the 5' RACE reads again and assigns one entry to each CDR3 protein, with no DNA. The table for this sample gives 50,000 to 65,000 distinct CDR3 sequences. Sequencing was carried out using naive CXCR3+ CD8+ T cells from blood. Subset indicated: CD45RO-CCR7+CD27+CD95- naive CD8+ T cells expressing CXCR3 (TNR3+). All receptors derive from a human donor in good health. Some clones in this sample may be carry-over from other donors' samples.

This chain links TRBV7-8 with TRBJ1-3. Germline V gene data show CDR1 as SGHVS and CDR2 as FQNEAQ. CDR3 length equals 12 residues. The CDR3 loop is CASSLEGDTIYF.

The chain links TRBV27 to TRBJ2-2. Germline values: CDR1 MNHEY, CDR2 SMNVEV (reference sequence). The CDR3 consists of 17 residues. CDR3 sequence reads: CASSLWVGEGNTGELFF.

The J gene is TRBJ1-1, the V gene TRBV20-1; TCRdb indicates TRBD1, and absent DNA this call remains unverified. In germline, CDR1 is DFQATT, CDR2 SNEGSKA (reference sequence). This CDR3 comprises 16 residues. This CDR3 reads CSAMDRADKIYTEAFF.

The J gene is TRBJ2-1, the V gene TRBV7-9; TCRdb lists TRBD1, though no DNA is available to test this call. Germline CDR1 reads SEHNR; CDR2 reads FQNEAQ (reference sequence). CDR3 length: 15 residues. CDR3 in amino acids: CASSPGQGASNEQFF.

The chain has TRBV4-3 and TRBJ2-3; the D call of TRBD1 rests on TCRdb alone, since no DNA is present to check it. Per germline, CDR1 LGHNA and CDR2 YSLEER. CDR3 length equals 16 residues. Here the CDR3 reads CASSQDKGQGADTQYF.

The rearrangement joins TRBV28 to TRBJ2-7; TCRdb indicates TRBD1, and absent DNA this call remains unverified. The CDR3 covers 16 residues. In germline, CDR1 is MDHEN, CDR2 SYDVKM. The CDR3 region is CASSLDSRFPDYEQYF.

The CDR3 sequence: CASSWGEGYEQYF. The rearrangement links TRBV9 to TRBJ2-7; TCRdb selects TRBD2, and the lack of DNA leaves this call unchecked. Germline V gives CDR1 SGDLS, CDR2 YYNGEE. The CDR3 has 13 residues.

This chain links TRBV28 with TRBJ1-5. There are 15 residues in the CDR3. Germline V gene data show CDR1 as MDHEN and CDR2 as SYDVKM. The CDR3 is CATTGRKDSNQPQHF.